What follows are 8 T cell receptor beta chains derived from one specimen sequenced in a study of T cell repertoires in cytomegalovirus infection. TCRdb itself ran the reads through MiXCR, one entry per CDR3 protein. The sample has a few hundred thousand distinct CDR3 sequences; 15% to 20% are singletons. Sequenced input: PBMCs. The receptors come from a human donor in good health (CMV status not recorded). Some clones in this sample may be carry-over from other donors' samples.

The CDR3 sequence: CSARGLRVAVYNEQFF. CDR3 nucleotides: TGCAGTGCTAGAGGCCTCAGGGTAGCGGTCTACAATGAGCAGTTCTTC. This rearrangement joins TRBV20-1 to TRBJ2-1, with D perhaps TRBD2 (6 bases). Per germline, CDR1 DFQATT and CDR2 SNEGSKA (reference sequence). V was shortened by 1 base and J by 3 bases, with 16 bases between the two germline ends. The CDR3 consists of 16 residues.

The chain carries TRBV2 and TRBJ1-5; 10 nucleotides match TRBD1. The V and J ends lost 1 base and 7 bases, in that order; junction bases with no gene match: 4. The CDR3 is 15 amino acids. Germline V gene sequence: CDR1 SNHLY, CDR2 FYNNEI. The CDR3 loop is CASSEGDRGYQPQHF. The DNA of the CDR3 is TGTGCCAGCAGTGAAGGGGACAGGGGTTACCAGCCCCAGCATTTT.

This clonotype was seen a handful of times. The genes are TRBV2 and TRBJ2-2; no clear D. Germline assignment: CDR1 SNHLY and CDR2 FYNNEI. This CDR3 region has 15 residues. Between the trimmed V and J ends, which lost 6 bases and 5 bases, there was a span of 16 bases. In DNA form, the CDR3 reads TGTGCCAGCAGCCAAACCCTGCCCGGGACCGGGGAGCTGTTTTTT. It yields the protein CASSQTLPGTGELFF.

There are a few counts of this clonotype. The chain combines TRBV20-1 with TRBJ2-3, with TRBD1 matching over 11 bases. This CDR3 has 15 amino acids. V shed 2 bases, J shed 6 bases, and the junction held 7 bases outside the gene matches. The germline gives CDR1 DFQATT, CDR2 SNEGSKA (reference sequence). The CDR3: CSARKGQGGMDTQYF. CDR3 coding DNA: TGCAGTGCTAGAAAGGGACAGGGGGGGATGGATACGCAGTATTTT.

This chain uses TRBV12-3 or TRBV12-4 with TRBJ2-1; 8 nucleotides match TRBD2. The V gene end was trimmed by 7 bases and the J gene end by 6 bases; junction bases not matched to a gene: 5. The CDR3 loop spans 13 amino acids. CDR3 loop: CASTGTRGNEQFF. The CDR3 DNA is TGTGCCAGCACCGGGACTAGGGGCAATGAGCAGTTCTTC.

The rearrangement joins TRBV9 to TRBJ1-2; no clear D gene. There are 12 residues in the CDR3. Germline V lookup: CDR1 SGDLS, CDR2 YYNGEE. Trimming pared 0 bases from V and 3 bases from J, leaving 3 bases between. CDR3 coding DNA: TGTGCCAGCAGCGTAGGGTACTATGGCTACACCTTC. Protein sequence: CASSVGYYGYTF. Supplemented by reference TRBV9 and TRBJ1-2, the full variable domain reads DSGVTQTPKHLITATGQRVTLRCSPRSGDLSVYWYQQSLDQGLQFLIQYYNGEERAKGNILERFSAQQFPDLHSELNLSSLELGDSALYFCASSVGYYGYTFGSGTRLTVV.

This clonotype was detected only a few times. The chain links TRBV5-5 to TRBJ1-2; D not resolved. V lost 0 bases to trimming and J lost 2 bases, with 8 bases between them. This CDR3 region has 14 residues. The germline V gene encodes CDR1 SGHKS and CDR2 YYEKEE (reference sequence). The CDR3 is CASSLGQSNYGYTF. The CDR3 region has the DNA TGTGCCAGCAGCTTGGGACAAAGCAACTATGGCTACACCTTC.

This clonotype was counted a few times. At one end, the junction sequence differs from germline, possibly due to a read error. The V call is TRBV4-1, the J call TRBJ1-1; D is unresolved. CDR3 size: 14 residues. The germline CDR1 and CDR2 sequences are MGHRA and YSYEKL. As DNA, the CDR3 is TGCGCCAGCATCCAAGGAGAAAGAGGATCTGAAGCTTTCTTT. Its translation is CASIQGERGSEAFF.